A single TCR beta chain is shown here with its context. This entry comes from a study of blood T cell repertoires in COVID-19. Study details: Whether acute or convalescent, the COVID-19 samples came from the United States, Italy and Spain.

Germline V gene data show CDR1 as LNHDA and CDR2 as SQIVND (reference sequence). The V gene end was trimmed by 5 bases and the J gene end by 11 bases; junction bases not matched to a gene: 7. The CDR3 is 13 amino acids. Sequencing was performed with immunoSEQ multiplex PCR; in TCRdb, only in-frame clones are kept and a portion is missing. This sample has more than 50,000 clones, with 60% to 80% found just once. Sequencing input: peripheral blood. The rearrangement links TRBV19 to TRBJ1-1; 11 positions match TRBD1. This sequence originates from a man between 65 and 85 years old with active or convalescent COVID-19. The CDR3 coding sequence is TGTGCCAGTAGTGAACGGACAGGGGGCTGGGCTTTCTTT. Its protein is CASSERTGGWAFF. Full variable domain (outside the CDR3, taken from reference TRBV19 and TRBJ1-1): DGGITQSPKYLFRKEGQNVTLSCEQNLNHDAMYWYRQDPGQGLRLIYYSQIVNDFQKGDIAEGYSVSREKKESFPLTVTSAQKNPTAFYLCASSERTGGWAFFGQGTRLTVV.